This T cell receptor (delta chain) was identified during a study of Vδ1+ human thymocytes. This CDR3 comprises 19 residues. With 0 bases clipped from V and 7 bases from J, the junction kept 18 bases outside the gene matches. The germline gives CDR1 TSWWSYY, CDR2 QGS. A few counts support this clone. The antigen is unknown. Study-level findings and limits: Thymic TRG and TRD repertoires appeared highly polyclonal. Thymic delta-chain repertoires held roughly 18% Vdelta2 sequences and few Vdelta3, despite high sort purity. Many TRG clonotypes were shared between donors; TRD repertoires were essentially private.

RNA was extracted from the cells and then reverse transcribed. Pooled V-gene forward primers with one constant-region reverse primer generated the CDR3 amplicons by multiplex PCR. TCRdb made new clone calls on the multiplex PCR reads using CATT. Altogether about 75,000 delta-chain clones are present, about 38% being singletons, with the ten largest covering about 0.24%. Purity of the sorted Vdelta1+ thymocytes ranged from 98% to 99.6%. The rearrangement links TRDV1 to TRDJ1; TRDD3 matches at 9 bases. The sequence was obtained from a boy under two years old who had congenital heart surgery. The specimen sequenced was Vdelta1+ gamma-delta thymocytes from the thymus. Described subset: FACS-sorted CD3+ TCRalphabeta- TCRVdelta1+ TCRVdelta2- thymocytes. The CDR3 nucleotides are TGTGCTCTTGGGGAACTTTCGGGGATACGCACGCCACGGAATCTTAAACTCATCTTT. Protein product: CALGELSGIRTPRNLKLIF.